These T cell receptor beta chains were read from a single sample in a study of CD8+CD57+ T cells in acquired aplastic anemia. MiXCR, applied by TCRdb to the reads, yields one record per CDR3 protein. This sample has about 400,000 distinct CDR3 sequences; roughly 68% occur once, and the top ten carry approximately 3.8%. The sample was sorted CD4+, CD8+, or CD8+CD57+ T cells (not recorded which) from PBMCs. The receptors come from a human donor in good health, serving as a control. Each CDR3 is given with its conserved first and last residue. Fields, in order: clone size, V gene, D gene, J gene, CDR3 DNA, CDR3 protein. A D gene is named only where the DNA matches it firmly. Expanded clones are given a class, and other clones once, few, many or no size at all.

clone_size: NA
v_call: TRBV4-3
d_call: TRBD1
j_call: TRBJ1-3
cdr3_nt: TGCGCCAGCAGCCAACAACACGGACAGGGATACTCTGGAAACACCATATATTTT
cdr3_aa: CASSQQHGQGYSGNTIYF

clone_size: NA
v_call: TRBV20-1
d_call: NA
j_call: TRBJ1-2
cdr3_nt: TGCAGTGCTAGTGGGATGGAGGCTAGATATGGCTACACCTTC
cdr3_aa: CSASGMEARYGYTF

clone_size: NA
v_call: TRBV20-1
d_call: NA
j_call: TRBJ1-5
cdr3_nt: TGCAGTGCTAGCCCCCCCCCGGGTACTGAGCCCCAGCATTTT
cdr3_aa: CSASPPPGTEPQHF

clone_size: NA
v_call: TRBV20-1
d_call: NA
j_call: TRBJ2-7
cdr3_nt: TGCAGTGCTAGAGTCCAGGGATCCAGTGACGAGCAGTACTTC
cdr3_aa: CSARVQGSSDEQYF

clone_size: NA
v_call: TRBV7-3
d_call: NA
j_call: TRBJ1-6
cdr3_nt: TGTGCCAGCAGCACCGGAGGGGATTCACCCCTCCACTTT
cdr3_aa: CASSTGGDSPLHF

clone_size: NA
v_call: TRBV7-8
d_call: NA
j_call: TRBJ2-6
cdr3_nt: TGTGCCAGCAGCTTCGATGGAGGAAAACTGCTTTTTGCCGGGGCCAACGTCCTGACTTTC
cdr3_aa: CASSFDGGKLLFAGANVLTF

clone_size: NA
v_call: TRBV12-3/TRBV12-4
d_call: NA
j_call: TRBJ1-1
cdr3_nt: TGTGCCGTCCGCCAAGGCAGGGTCGGTAGAGCTTTCTTT
cdr3_aa: CAVRQGRVGRAFF

clone_size: NA
v_call: TRBV7-2
d_call: NA
j_call: TRBJ2-5
cdr3_nt: TGTGCCAGCAGCTTAGCGGCAGGGACCGGGGAGACCCGGTACTTC
cdr3_aa: CASSLAAGTGETRYF

clone_size: NA
v_call: TRBV4-1
d_call: NA
j_call: TRBJ2-5
cdr3_nt: TGCGCCAGCAGCCAAGGGGACAGACTCCTCGGGGGCCGTGACCAAGAGACCCAGTACTTC
cdr3_aa: CASSQGDRLLGGRDQETQYF

clone_size: NA
v_call: TRBV7-2
d_call: NA
j_call: TRBJ1-6
cdr3_nt: TGTGCCAGCAGCCCTGCACGGGGTATGGGGGAGACCCAGTTT
cdr3_aa: CASSPARGMGETQF

clone_size: NA
v_call: TRBV5-8
d_call: NA
j_call: TRBJ1-4
cdr3_nt: TGTGCCAGCAGCGTCCGGCGCACAACTAATGAAAAACTGTTTTTT
cdr3_aa: CASSVRRTTNEKLFF

clone_size: NA
v_call: TRBV2
d_call: NA
j_call: TRBJ1-5
cdr3_nt: TGTGCCAGCAGCGGAGAATCGGCCGCGGATAAGCAGTATTTTTTT
cdr3_aa: CASSGESAADKQYFF

clone_size: NA
v_call: TRBV25-1
d_call: NA
j_call: TRBJ2-7
cdr3_nt: TGTGCCAGCAGCAGTGAAAGCGCGGGGATCTACGAGCAGTACTTC
cdr3_aa: CASSSESAGIYEQYF

clone_size: NA
v_call: TRBV5-1
d_call: NA
j_call: TRBJ1-1
cdr3_nt: TGTGCCAGCAGCGGGGGTCAGGGATACGTGAACACTGAAGCTTTCTTT
cdr3_aa: CASSGGQGYVNTEAFF

clone_size: NA
v_call: TRBV5-1
d_call: TRBD1
j_call: TRBJ1-1
cdr3_nt: TGCGCCAGCAGCCGGACAGGACAATCCTATGAAGCTTTCTTT
cdr3_aa: CASSRTGQSYEAFF

clone_size: NA
v_call: TRBV5-1
d_call: TRBD2
j_call: TRBJ2-1
cdr3_nt: TGCGCCAGCAGCGAAGATAGCGGGGCGACAAACAGTGAGCAGTTCTTC
cdr3_aa: CASSEDSGATNSEQFF

clone_size: NA
v_call: TRBV9
d_call: TRBD2
j_call: TRBJ2-3
cdr3_nt: TGCGCCAGCAGCGTGGTGGGGGGGTACGCTCCTGCGAAGTATTTT
cdr3_aa: CASSVVGGYAPAKYF

clone_size: NA
v_call: TRBV29-1
d_call: NA
j_call: TRBJ2-3
cdr3_nt: TGCAGCGTTGGGGTTAGCTCAGATACGCAGTATTTT
cdr3_aa: CSVGVSSDTQYF

clone_size: NA
v_call: TRBV24-1
d_call: NA
j_call: TRBJ2-1
cdr3_nt: TGTGCCACCAGTCATCGGACCTATGAGCAGTTCTTC
cdr3_aa: CATSHRTYEQFF

clone_size: NA
v_call: TRBV20-1
d_call: NA
j_call: TRBJ2-1
cdr3_nt: TGCAGTGCCGGAGTATGGGAAAATTTAAATGAGCAGTTCTTC
cdr3_aa: CSAGVWENLNEQFF

clone_size: NA
v_call: TRBV20-1
d_call: TRBD2
j_call: TRBJ2-3
cdr3_nt: TGCAGCGTTAGAAAGGCGGGGGGCACGCCAGATACGCAGTATTTT
cdr3_aa: CSVRKAGGTPDTQYF

clone_size: many
v_call: TRBV20-1
d_call: NA
j_call: TRBJ2-6
cdr3_nt: TGCAGTGCTAGAGAGAGCTCTGGGGCCAACGTCCTGACTTTC
cdr3_aa: CSARESSGANVLTF